These 24 T cell receptor beta chains came from one sample sequenced in a study of T cells after yellow fever vaccination. TCRdb itself ran the 5' RACE reads through MiXCR, one entry per CDR3 protein. The table records 80,000 to 100,000 distinct CDR3 sequences, around 5.8% of them present only once. Sample: CD8+ T cells sorted from PBMCs, taken 10 days after the yellow fever booster vaccination. The receptors were gathered from a man younger than 35 who received the YFV17D yellow fever vaccine.

This clonotype was found many times. The chain carries TRBV7-2 and TRBJ2-1; possibly TRBD1 or TRBD2 for D (5 bases each). CDR1 SGHTA and CDR2 FQGNSA come from the germline V gene. With 1 base removed from V and 2 bases from J, the gap between germline ends came to 15 bases. This CDR3 spans 17 amino acids. CDR3 bases: TGTGCCAGCAGCTTAGGTCCGGCAGGGCGGGCCTACAATGAGCAGTTCTTC. This codes for CASSLGPAGRAYNEQFF.

CDR3 in DNA: TGTGCCAGCAGTTCAACCGGGACAGGGGCCGATGAAAAACTGTTTTTT. It is translated as CASSSTGTGADEKLFF. The chain joins TRBV6-5 to TRBJ1-4; TRBD1 aligns across 10 bases. The CDR3 loop spans 16 amino acids. Per germline, CDR1 MNHEY and CDR2 SVGAGI. Trimming took 4 bases from V and 6 from J; bases not matched to a gene: 8.

The chain joins TRBV15 to TRBJ1-3, with D unclear. The V end lost 4 bases, the J end lost 0 bases, and 10 bases lay between the germline ends. CDR3 length: 15 residues. Germline assignment: CDR1 LNHNV and CDR2 YYDKDF (reference sequence). The CDR3 coding sequence is TGTGCCACCAGCACTGGAACCCACTCTGGAAACACCATATATTTT. Translating gives CATSTGTHSGNTIYF.

This clonotype came up a few times. This rearrangement joins TRBV7-9 to TRBJ2-1; D is unclear. Germline CDR1 reads SEHNR; CDR2 reads FQNEAQ (reference sequence). The V end was cut by 1 base, the J end by 7 bases, with 11 bases between. This CDR3 comprises 14 residues. CDR3 DNA sequence: TGTGCCAGCAGCTTAGTGACCGGCCGAAATGAGCAGTTCTTC. This gives the protein CASSLVTGRNEQFF.

The chain uses TRBV12-3 or TRBV12-4 and TRBJ2-5; D may be TRBD1 or TRBD2 (6 bases each). The germline V and J ends were trimmed by 4 bases and 4 bases, with 13 bases remaining between them. The CDR3 runs to 14 residues. The chain's CDR3 is CASSSRGAGETQYF. As DNA, the CDR3 is TGTGCCAGCAGTTCAAGGGGGGCCGGAGAGACCCAGTACTTC.

V gene TRBV5-1 combines with J gene TRBJ2-5; D not resolved. Trimming shortened V by 1 base and J by 3 bases, and 10 bases separated the two germline ends. The CDR3 length is 14 residues. Germline loops: CDR1 SGHRS, CDR2 YFSETQ. The CDR3 bases are TGCGCCAGCAGCTTGTTACAGCGAAAAGAGACCCAGTACTTC. Residues: CASSLLQRKETQYF. Based on the CDR3 plus reference TRBV5-1 and TRBJ2-5, the full variable domain is KAGVTQTPRYLIKTRGQQVTLSCSPISGHRSVSWYQQTPGQGLQFLFEYFSETQRNKGNFPGRFSGRQFSNSRSEMNVSTLELGDSALYLCASSLLQRKETQYFGPGTRLLVL.

This clonotype was seen only a few times. The chain uses TRBV21-1 and TRBJ1-2; TRBD1, the D gene given by the table, was not confirmed from the DNA. TRBV21-1 corresponds to a pseudogene. This CDR3 comprises 16 residues. The CDR3 coding sequence is TGTGCCAGCAGCTACACCCCCGGACAGACTAACTATGGCTACACCTTC. Its translation is CASSYTPGQTNYGYTF.

The chain uses TRBV5-1 and TRBJ1-1; the match to TRBD1 covers 8 bases. Germline loops: CDR1 SGHRS, CDR2 YFSETQ. The CDR3 loop spans 16 amino acids. V dropped 1 base and J dropped 3; count of bases not matched to a gene: 8. CDR3 DNA: TGCGCCAGCAGCTTGCAGGGGGCGGATCGAGACACTGAAGCTTTCTTT. Amino acid sequence: CASSLQGADRDTEAFF.

This chain joins TRBV15 and TRBJ2-3; a weak D match, TRBD1 (5 bases). Between the trimmed V and J ends, which lost 2 bases and 1 base, there was a span of 13 bases. CDR3 length: 16 residues. Germline CDR1 and CDR2: LNHNV and YYDKDF (reference sequence). CDR3 coding DNA: TGTGCCACCAGCAGAAGACAGACCCAGGGCACAGATACGCAGTATTTT. It yields the protein CATSRRQTQGTDTQYF.

The genes are TRBV5-8 and TRBJ1-4; D remains ambiguous. The CDR3 runs 14 residues. CDR1 and CDR2 from the germline V gene are SGHTS and YDEGEE. The V and J ends lost 4 bases and 4 bases respectively, with 11 bases between them. The CDR3 coding sequence is TGTGCCAGCAGCCCCGCCGCGAATAATGAAAAACTGTTTTTT. Translated, it gives CASSPAANNEKLFF.

This clonotype was counted a few times. The chain links TRBV20-1 to TRBJ1-5; weak D call: TRBD1 (5 bases). This CDR3 has 15 amino acids. Trimming cost V 4 bases and J 0 bases, with 13 bases left between them. Germline V lookup: CDR1 DFQATT, CDR2 SNEGSKA (reference sequence). CDR3 residues: CSAKPGSYSNQPQHF. Here the CDR3 DNA reads TGCAGTGCTAAGCCAGGGAGCTATAGCAATCAGCCCCAGCATTTT.

In its sample, this clonotype was seen a few times. This chain connects TRBV7-2 to TRBJ2-3, with 11 bases fitting TRBD2. The CDR3 totals 17 residues. In germline, CDR1 is SGHTA, CDR2 FQGNSA. V was clipped by 5 bases and J by 5 bases; unmatched bases: 12. The CDR3 DNA reads TGTGCCAGCAGCCCCCCCCCTAGCGGGGGGCGAATAGATACGCAGTATTTT. This sequence encodes CASSPPPSGGRIDTQYF.

This clonotype was counted a few times. The rearrangement uses TRBV4-3 and TRBJ2-3; 12 bases agree with TRBD2. This CDR3 spans 19 amino acids. The germline V gene encodes CDR1 LGHNA and CDR2 YSLEER. V gave up 0 bases and J gave up 4 bases; unmatched junction bases: 11. For the CDR3, the DNA is TGCGCCAGCAGCCAAGATGTGTGGGCTAGCGGGGGGGGTCCAGATACGCAGTATTTT. Its protein product is CASSQDVWASGGGPDTQYF.

A few counts support this clonotype. The chain carries TRBV7-9 and TRBJ2-1; 8 nucleotides align to TRBD1. Germline trimming cut 6 bases from V and 4 bases from J; bases unmatched to any gene: 5. Germline CDR1 SEHNR, CDR2 FQNEAQ (reference sequence). The CDR3 covers 14 residues. The CDR3 protein is CASRGTGEYNEQFF. The DNA of the CDR3 is TGTGCCAGCAGGGGGACAGGAGAGTACAATGAGCAGTTCTTC.

DNA for the CDR3: TGCAGCGTACGGACAGGGGGCAATAATGAGCAGTTCTTC. Translating it yields CSVRTGGNNEQFF. The rearrangement joins TRBV29-1 to TRBJ2-1; 11 bases agree with TRBD1. The CDR3 loop spans 13 amino acids. Trimming at V came to 6 bases and at J to 7 bases, leaving 5 bases not matched to a gene. Germline V gene data show CDR1 as SQVTM and CDR2 as ANQGSEA.

The chain carries TRBV4-1 and TRBJ2-7; TRBD2 is a possible D gene (6 bases). Germline V gene lookup returns CDR1 MGHRA and CDR2 YSYEKL. The CDR3 loop spans 14 amino acids. V gave up 2 bases and J gave up 2 bases, with 10 bases separating them. Here the CDR3 reads CASSQTGGAYEQYF. CDR3 coding DNA: TGCGCCAGCAGCCAAACCGGGGGAGCCTACGAGCAGTACTTC.

The chain joins TRBV29-1 to TRBJ1-1, with 10 bases aligning to TRBD1. Germline values: CDR1 SQVTM, CDR2 ANQGSEA. The length of the CDR3 is 13 residues. Trimming removed 5 bases from V and 2 bases from J; junction bases left unmatched: 2. The CDR3 region has the DNA TGCAGCGTTCGGACAGGGGGTAACACTGAAGCTTTCTTT. Encoded protein: CSVRTGGNTEAFF.

This chain links TRBV7-9 with TRBJ1-1, with TRBD1 as a possible D gene (6 bases). The CDR3 extends over 15 amino acids. Germline V CDR1 and CDR2: SEHNR, FQNEAQ (reference sequence). The V end lost 4 bases, the J end lost 7 bases, and 19 bases lay between the germline ends. CDR3 DNA: TGTGCCAGCAGCTCCTTCCATTTGGGGGCCATTGAAGCTTTCTTT. This translates into CASSSFHLGAIEAFF.

This clonotype was seen more than once but under ten times. This chain uses TRBV5-1 with TRBJ1-2; D remains unclear. The ends were cut back, 4 bases at V and 8 bases at J, with 18 bases in the middle. Germline assignment: CDR1 SGHRS and CDR2 YFSETQ. The CDR3 length is 14 residues. CDR3 DNA: TGCGCCAGCAGCCTAATATTCGCCGGCAGGGGCTACACCTTC. Translating gives CASSLIFAGRGYTF.

This clonotype came up a few times. The V call is TRBV19, the J call TRBJ1-1; a possible D gene is TRBD1 (6 bases). This CDR3 is built from 13 residues. CDR1 is LNHDA and CDR2 is SQIVND in the germline V gene (reference sequence). V was clipped by 7 bases and J by 1 base, with 10 bases between them. In DNA, the CDR3 is TGTGCCAGTACCTCACAGGGGAACACTGAAGCTTTCTTT. Residues: CASTSQGNTEAFF.

This clonotype was detected only a few times. The CDR3 loop is CASSQVGYRGRNTIYF. The DNA for the CDR3 is TGCGCCAGCAGCCAAGTAGGGTACAGGGGTAGAAACACCATATATTTT. V and J are TRBV4-1 and TRBJ1-3, with 7 positions matching TRBD1. The CDR3 is made up of 16 amino acids. J was trimmed by 5 bases and V by 1 base; bases with no gene match: 8. CDR1 and CDR2 (germline): MGHRA, YSYEKL.

This clonotype was detected many times. V and J are TRBV13 and TRBJ2-1; 7 bases align to TRBD2. V was clipped by 4 bases and J by 3 bases; unmatched bases: 12. CDR3 length equals 17 residues. Germline V gives CDR1 PRHDT, CDR2 FYEKMQ (reference sequence). CDR3 DNA: TGTGCCAGCAGCTACACCGACGGGGAGCGGGGCTACAATGAGCAGTTCTTC. It encodes CASSYTDGERGYNEQFF.

This clonotype was counted a few times. The chain joins TRBV4-3 to TRBJ2-7; the match to TRBD2 covers 11 bases. CDR1 is LGHNA, CDR2 YSLEER, per germline. This CDR3 is built from 16 residues. The V and J ends lost 3 bases and 2 bases, in that order; junction bases with no gene match: 6. The chain's CDR3 is CASSHLGTSGPYEQYF. The CDR3, as DNA: TGCGCCAGCAGCCACCTCGGGACTAGCGGCCCCTACGAGCAGTACTTC.

The chain employs TRBV6-2 or TRBV6-3 and TRBJ2-1; 9 nucleotides agree with TRBD2. Germline V gives CDR1 MNHEY, CDR2 SVGEGT. The CDR3 has 15 amino acids. The V gene end was trimmed by 3 bases and the J gene end by 4 bases; junction bases not matched to a gene: 4. As DNA, the CDR3 is TGTGCCAGCAGTTATAGCGGGGGCCAATACAATGAGCAGTTCTTC. Residues: CASSYSGGQYNEQFF.